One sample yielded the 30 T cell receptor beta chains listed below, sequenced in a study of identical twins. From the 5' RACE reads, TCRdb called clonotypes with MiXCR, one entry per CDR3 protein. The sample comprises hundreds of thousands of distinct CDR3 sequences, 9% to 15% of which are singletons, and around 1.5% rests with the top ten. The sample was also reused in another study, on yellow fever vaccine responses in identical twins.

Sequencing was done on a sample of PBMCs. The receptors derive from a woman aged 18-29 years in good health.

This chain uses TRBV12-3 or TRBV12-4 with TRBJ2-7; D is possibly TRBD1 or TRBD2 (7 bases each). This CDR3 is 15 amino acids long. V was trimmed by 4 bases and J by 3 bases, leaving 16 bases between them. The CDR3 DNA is TGTGCCAGCAGTTCCACCAGGGGGGGAGTCTACGAGCAGTACTTC. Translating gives CASSSTRGGVYEQYF.

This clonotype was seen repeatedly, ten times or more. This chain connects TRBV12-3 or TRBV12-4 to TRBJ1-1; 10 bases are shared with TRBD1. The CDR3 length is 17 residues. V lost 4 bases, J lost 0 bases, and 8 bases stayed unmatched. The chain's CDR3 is CASSSSTGGPMNTEAFF. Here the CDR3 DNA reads TGTGCCAGCAGTTCCTCGACAGGGGGCCCAATGAACACTGAAGCTTTCTTT.

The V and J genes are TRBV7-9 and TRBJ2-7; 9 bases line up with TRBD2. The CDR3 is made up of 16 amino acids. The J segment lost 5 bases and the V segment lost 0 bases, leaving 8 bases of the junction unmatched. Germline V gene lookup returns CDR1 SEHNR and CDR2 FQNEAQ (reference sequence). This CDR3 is CASSLAGGRAGNEQYF. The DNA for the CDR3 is TGTGCCAGCAGCTTAGCGGGCGGGAGGGCCGGGAACGAGCAGTACTTC.

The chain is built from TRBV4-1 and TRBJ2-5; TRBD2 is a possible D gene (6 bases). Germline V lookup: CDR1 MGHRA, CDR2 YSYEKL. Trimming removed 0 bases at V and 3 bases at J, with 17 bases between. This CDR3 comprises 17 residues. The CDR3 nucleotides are TGCGCCAGCAGCCAAGATTTATGGCGGGACGCAAAAGAGACCCAGTACTTC. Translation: CASSQDLWRDAKETQYF.

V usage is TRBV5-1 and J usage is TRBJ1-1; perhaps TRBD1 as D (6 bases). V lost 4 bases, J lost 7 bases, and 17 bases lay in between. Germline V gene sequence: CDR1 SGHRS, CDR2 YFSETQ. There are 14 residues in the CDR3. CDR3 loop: CASSTGQTANEAFF. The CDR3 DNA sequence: TGCGCCAGCAGCACCGGACAGACCGCGAATGAAGCTTTCTTT.

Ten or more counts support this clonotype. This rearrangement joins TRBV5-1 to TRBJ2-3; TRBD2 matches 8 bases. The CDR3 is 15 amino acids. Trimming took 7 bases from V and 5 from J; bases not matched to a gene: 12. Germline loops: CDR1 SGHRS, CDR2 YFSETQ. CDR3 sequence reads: CASATSGGGGDTQYF. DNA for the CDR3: TGCGCCAGCGCAACTAGCGGCGGAGGGGGAGATACGCAGTATTTT.

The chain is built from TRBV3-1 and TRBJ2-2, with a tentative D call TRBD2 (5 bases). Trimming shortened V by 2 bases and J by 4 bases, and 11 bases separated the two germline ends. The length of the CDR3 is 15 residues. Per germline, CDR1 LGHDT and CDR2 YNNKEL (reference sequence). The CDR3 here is CASSQPGRGTGELFF. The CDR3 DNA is TGTGCCAGCAGCCAACCGGGTCGGGGCACCGGGGAGCTGTTTTTT.

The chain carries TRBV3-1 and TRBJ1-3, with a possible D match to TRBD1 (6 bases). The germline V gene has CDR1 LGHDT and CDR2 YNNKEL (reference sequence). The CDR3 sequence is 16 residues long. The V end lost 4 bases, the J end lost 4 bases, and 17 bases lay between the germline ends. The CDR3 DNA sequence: TGTGCCAGCAGCCCTCAACCCACAGGGCTCGGAAACACCATATATTTT. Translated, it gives CASSPQPTGLGNTIYF.

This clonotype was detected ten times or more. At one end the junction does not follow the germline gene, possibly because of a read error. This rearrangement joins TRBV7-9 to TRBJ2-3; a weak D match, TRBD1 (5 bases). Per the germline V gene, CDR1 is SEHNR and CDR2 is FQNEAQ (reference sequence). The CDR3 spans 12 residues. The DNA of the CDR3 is TGCGCCAGTTCAGGGAGCACAGATACGCAGTATTTT. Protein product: CASSGSTDTQYF.

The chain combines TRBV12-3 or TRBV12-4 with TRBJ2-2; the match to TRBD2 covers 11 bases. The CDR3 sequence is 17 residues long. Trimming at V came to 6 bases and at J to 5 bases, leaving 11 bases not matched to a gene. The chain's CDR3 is CASRGLAGGFGTGELFF. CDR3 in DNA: TGTGCCAGCAGAGGGCTAGCGGGGGGTTTTGGGACCGGGGAGCTGTTTTTT.

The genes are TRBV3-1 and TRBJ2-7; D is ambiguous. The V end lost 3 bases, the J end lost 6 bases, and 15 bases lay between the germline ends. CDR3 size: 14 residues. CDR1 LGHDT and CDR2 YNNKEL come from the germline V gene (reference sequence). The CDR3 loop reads CASSHYAGYGEQYF. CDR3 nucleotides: TGTGCCAGCAGCCACTACGCTGGCTACGGCGAGCAGTACTTC.

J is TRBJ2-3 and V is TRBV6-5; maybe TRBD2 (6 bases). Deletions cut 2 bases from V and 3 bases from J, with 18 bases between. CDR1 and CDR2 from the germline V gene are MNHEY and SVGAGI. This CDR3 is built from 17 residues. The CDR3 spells CASSYTPPGDVTDTQYF. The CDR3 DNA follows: TGTGCCAGCAGTTACACGCCGCCGGGGGATGTGACAGATACGCAGTATTTT.

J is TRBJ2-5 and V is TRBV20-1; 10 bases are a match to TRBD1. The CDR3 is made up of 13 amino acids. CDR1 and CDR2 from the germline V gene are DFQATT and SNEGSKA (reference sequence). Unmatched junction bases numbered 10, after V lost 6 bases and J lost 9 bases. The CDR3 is CSAMPGQGPSQYF. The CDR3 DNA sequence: TGCAGTGCCATGCCGGGACAGGGGCCCTCCCAGTACTTC.

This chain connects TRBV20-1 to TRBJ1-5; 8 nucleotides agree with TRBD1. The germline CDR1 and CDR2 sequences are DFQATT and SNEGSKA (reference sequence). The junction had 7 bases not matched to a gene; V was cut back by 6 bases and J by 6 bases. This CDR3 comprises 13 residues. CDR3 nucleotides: TGCAGTGCCCCGGACAGGGCTTTTCAGCCCCAGCATTTT. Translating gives CSAPDRAFQPQHF.

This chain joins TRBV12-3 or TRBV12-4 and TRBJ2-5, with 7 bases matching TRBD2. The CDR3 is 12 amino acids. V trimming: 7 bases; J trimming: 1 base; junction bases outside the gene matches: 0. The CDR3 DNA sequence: TGTGCCAGCACTAGCGGCCAAGAGACCCAGTACTTC. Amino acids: CASTSGQETQYF.

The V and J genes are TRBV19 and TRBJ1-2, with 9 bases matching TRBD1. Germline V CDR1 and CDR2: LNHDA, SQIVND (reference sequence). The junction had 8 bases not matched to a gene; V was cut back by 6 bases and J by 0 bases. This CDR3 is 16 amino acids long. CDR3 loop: CASRPGTGNSNYGYTF. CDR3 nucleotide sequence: TGTGCCAGTAGGCCCGGGACAGGGAACTCTAACTATGGCTACACCTTC.

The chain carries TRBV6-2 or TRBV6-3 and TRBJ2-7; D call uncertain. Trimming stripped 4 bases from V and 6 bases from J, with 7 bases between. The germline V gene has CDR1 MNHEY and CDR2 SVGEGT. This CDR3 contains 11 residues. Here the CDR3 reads CASSSKVEQYV. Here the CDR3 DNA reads TGTGCCAGCAGTTCGAAAGTCGAGCAGTACGTC.

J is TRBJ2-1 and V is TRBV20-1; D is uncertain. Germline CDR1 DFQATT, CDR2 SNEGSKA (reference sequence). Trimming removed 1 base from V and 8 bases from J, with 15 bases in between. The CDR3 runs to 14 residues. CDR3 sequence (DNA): TGCAGTGCTAGAGTGGGTAGAGCGAGCTATGAGCAGTTCTTC. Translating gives CSARVGRASYEQFF.

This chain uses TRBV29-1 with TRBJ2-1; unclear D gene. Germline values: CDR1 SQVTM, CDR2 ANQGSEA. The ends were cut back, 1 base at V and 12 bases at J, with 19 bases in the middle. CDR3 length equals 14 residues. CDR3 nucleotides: TGCAGCGTTGAAGTGTTAGGGTATCGTCGGTCGCAGTTCTTC. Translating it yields CSVEVLGYRRSQFF.

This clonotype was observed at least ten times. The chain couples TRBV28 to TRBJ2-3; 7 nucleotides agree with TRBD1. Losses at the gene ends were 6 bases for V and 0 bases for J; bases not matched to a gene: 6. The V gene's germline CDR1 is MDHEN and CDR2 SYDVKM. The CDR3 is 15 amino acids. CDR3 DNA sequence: TGTGCCAGCAGCAGGGACAGAGCTAGCACAGATACGCAGTATTTT. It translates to CASSRDRASTDTQYF. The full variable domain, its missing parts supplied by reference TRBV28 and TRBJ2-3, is DVKVTQSSRYLVKRTGEKVFLECVQDMDHENMFWYRQDPGLGLRLIYFSYDVKMKEKGDIPEGYSVSREKKERFSLILESASTNQTSMYLCASSRDRASTDTQYFGPGTRLTVL.

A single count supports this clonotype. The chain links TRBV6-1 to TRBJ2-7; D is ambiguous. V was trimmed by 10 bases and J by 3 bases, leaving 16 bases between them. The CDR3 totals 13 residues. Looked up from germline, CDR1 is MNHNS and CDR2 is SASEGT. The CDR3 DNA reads TGTGCCACCCGAGGCTTGCTGAACTACGAGCAGTACGTC. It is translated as CATRGLLNYEQYV.

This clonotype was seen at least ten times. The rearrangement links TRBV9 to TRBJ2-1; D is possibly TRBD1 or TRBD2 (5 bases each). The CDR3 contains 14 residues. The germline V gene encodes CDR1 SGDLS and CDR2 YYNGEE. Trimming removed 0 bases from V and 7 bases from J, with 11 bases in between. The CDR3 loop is CASSVGGSRNEQFF. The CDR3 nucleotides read TGTGCCAGCAGCGTAGGGGGGTCTAGGAATGAGCAGTTCTTC.

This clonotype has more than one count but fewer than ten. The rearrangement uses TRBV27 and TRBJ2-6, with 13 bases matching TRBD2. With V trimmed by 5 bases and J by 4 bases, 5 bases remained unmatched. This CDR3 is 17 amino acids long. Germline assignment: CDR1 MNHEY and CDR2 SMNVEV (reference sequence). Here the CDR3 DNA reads TGTGCCAGCAGTAGGGGACTAGCGGGAACAGGGGCCAACGTCCTGACTTTC. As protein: CASSRGLAGTGANVLTF. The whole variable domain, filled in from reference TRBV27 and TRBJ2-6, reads EAQVTQNPRYLITVTGKKLTVTCSQNMNHEYMSWYRQDPGLGLRQIYYSMNVEVTDKGDVPEGYKVSRKEKRNFPLILESPSPNQTSLYFCASSRGLAGTGANVLTFGAGSRLTVL.

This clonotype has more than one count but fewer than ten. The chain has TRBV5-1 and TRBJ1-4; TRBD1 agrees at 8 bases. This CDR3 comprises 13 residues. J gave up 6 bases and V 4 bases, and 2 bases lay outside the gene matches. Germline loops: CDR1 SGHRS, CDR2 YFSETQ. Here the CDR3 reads CASSETGDEKLFF. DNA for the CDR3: TGCGCCAGCAGCGAGACAGGGGATGAAAAACTGTTTTTT.

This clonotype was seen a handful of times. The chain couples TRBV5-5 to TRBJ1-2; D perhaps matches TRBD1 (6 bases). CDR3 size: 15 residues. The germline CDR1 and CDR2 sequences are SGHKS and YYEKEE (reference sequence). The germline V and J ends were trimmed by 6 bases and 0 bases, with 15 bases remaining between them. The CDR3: CASTPGAGTNYGYTF. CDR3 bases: TGTGCCAGCACTCCGGGGGCAGGGACTAACTATGGCTACACCTTC.

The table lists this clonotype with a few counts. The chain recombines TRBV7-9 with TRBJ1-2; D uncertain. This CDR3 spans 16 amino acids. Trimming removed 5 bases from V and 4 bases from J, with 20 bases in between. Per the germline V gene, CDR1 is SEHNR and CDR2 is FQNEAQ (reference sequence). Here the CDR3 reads CASSTAEVEGRYGYTF. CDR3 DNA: TGTGCCAGCAGCACGGCAGAGGTGGAGGGCCGCTATGGCTACACCTTC.

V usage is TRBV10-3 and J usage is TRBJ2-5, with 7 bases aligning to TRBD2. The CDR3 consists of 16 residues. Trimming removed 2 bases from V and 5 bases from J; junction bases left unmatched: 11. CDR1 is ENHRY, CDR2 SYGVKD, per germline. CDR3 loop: CAISESEGGSTETQYF. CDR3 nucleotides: TGTGCCATCAGTGAGAGTGAAGGCGGGAGTACTGAGACCCAGTACTTC.

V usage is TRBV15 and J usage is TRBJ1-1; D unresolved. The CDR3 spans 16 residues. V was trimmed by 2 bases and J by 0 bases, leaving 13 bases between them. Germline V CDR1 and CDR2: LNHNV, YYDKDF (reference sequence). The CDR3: CATSRSRTEMNTEAFF. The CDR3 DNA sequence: TGTGCCACCAGCAGATCCCGAACAGAGATGAACACTGAAGCTTTCTTT.

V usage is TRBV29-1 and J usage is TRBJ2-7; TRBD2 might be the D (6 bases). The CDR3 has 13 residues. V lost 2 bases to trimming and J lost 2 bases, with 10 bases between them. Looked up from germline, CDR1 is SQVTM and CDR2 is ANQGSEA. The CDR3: CSVEKEGTYEQYF. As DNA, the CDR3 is TGCAGCGTTGAAAAGGAGGGTACCTACGAGCAGTACTTC.

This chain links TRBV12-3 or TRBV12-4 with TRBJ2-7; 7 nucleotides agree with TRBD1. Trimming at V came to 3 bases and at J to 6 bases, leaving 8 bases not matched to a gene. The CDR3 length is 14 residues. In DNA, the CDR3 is TGTGCCAGCAGTTTGGACAGGACCTCTTCCGAGCAGTACTTC. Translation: CASSLDRTSSEQYF.